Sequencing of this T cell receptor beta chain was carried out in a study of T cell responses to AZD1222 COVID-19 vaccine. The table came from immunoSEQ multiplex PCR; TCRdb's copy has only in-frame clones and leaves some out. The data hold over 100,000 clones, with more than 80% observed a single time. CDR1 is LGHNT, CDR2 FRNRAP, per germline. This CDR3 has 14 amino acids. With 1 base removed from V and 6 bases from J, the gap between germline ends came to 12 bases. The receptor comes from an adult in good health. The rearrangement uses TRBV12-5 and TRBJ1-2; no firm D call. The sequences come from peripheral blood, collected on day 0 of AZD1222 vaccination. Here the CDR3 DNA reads TGTGCTAGTGGTTTGGGGCATTTTAAGGATGGCTACACCTTC. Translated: CASGLGHFKDGYTF.